These 9 T cell receptor beta chains came from one sample sequenced in a study of blood T cells in healthy people across ages. A second PCR of roughly 7 to 11 cycles used a sample-barcoded 5' primer and a J-beta primer mix. TCRdb reanalysed the 5' RACE reads using MiXCR and keeps one entry per CDR3 protein. The sample has some 670,000 distinct CDR3 sequences; roughly half are singletons. Sequenced input: blood. These receptors were collected from a woman aged 80 or over in good health.

The CDR3 DNA follows: TGTGCCAGTAACCCACAGGGGGGAGAGACCCAGTACTTC. Amino acids: CASNPQGGETQYF. The chain is built from TRBV19 and TRBJ2-5, with 8 bases matching TRBD1. V trimming: 7 bases; J trimming: 4 bases; junction bases outside the gene matches: 5. This CDR3 comprises 13 residues. CDR1 LNHDA and CDR2 SQIVND come from the germline V gene (reference sequence).

This clonotype was recorded a few times. The CDR3 is CASSSWTDNQPQHF. DNA of the CDR3: TGTGCCAGCAGTTCTTGGACGGACAATCAGCCCCAGCATTTT. The chain is built from TRBV2 and TRBJ1-5; no clear D gene. CDR1 is SNHLY and CDR2 is FYNNEI in the germline V gene. Between the trimmed V and J ends, which lost 5 bases and 3 bases, there was a span of 11 bases. CDR3 length equals 14 residues.

This clonotype showed up just a few times. V is TRBV5-1 and J is TRBJ2-2; the D is unclear. The germline V gene has CDR1 SGHRS and CDR2 YFSETQ. V was clipped by 5 bases and J by 3 bases, with 5 bases between them. This CDR3 has 12 residues. The DNA for the CDR3 is TGCGCCAGCAGGCGAGACACCGGGGAGCTGTTTTTT. It translates to CASRRDTGELFF.

The chain couples TRBV19 to TRBJ1-2, with D hard to call. The CDR3 spans 14 residues. With 5 bases removed from V and 0 bases from J, the gap between germline ends came to 10 bases. Germline V lookup: CDR1 LNHDA, CDR2 SQIVND (reference sequence). Written as DNA, the CDR3 is TGTGCCAGTAGTCAAAGTACGGCTAACTATGGCTACACCTTC. As protein: CASSQSTANYGYTF.

The V and J genes are TRBV20-1 and TRBJ1-5, with TRBD1 matching 8 bases. Germline V gene sequence: CDR1 DFQATT, CDR2 SNEGSKA (reference sequence). The CDR3 length is 16 residues. In DNA form, the CDR3 reads TGCGCACAGGGGGGGACATCCTATGGGAGCAATCAGCCCCAGCATTTT. Translating it yields CAQGGTSYGSNQPQHF.

This clonotype has only a few counts. The chain joins TRBV12-3 or TRBV12-4 to TRBJ2-2; TRBD2 aligns across 8 bases. This CDR3 is built from 14 residues. V lost 6 bases to trimming and J lost 4 bases; unmatched junction nucleotides: 4. The CDR3 region is CASRRGASTGELFF. The CDR3 DNA reads as TGTGCCAGCAGGCGGGGGGCGAGCACCGGGGAGCTGTTTTTT.

The chain's CDR3 is CASSNGGRGLNTGELFF. The CDR3 DNA is TGTGCCAGCAGCAATGGGGGCAGGGGCCTGAACACCGGGGAGCTGTTTTTT. The genes are TRBV21-1 and TRBJ2-2; TRBD1, as called in the table, went unchecked against the DNA. TRBV21-1 is designated a pseudogene. The length of the CDR3 is 17 residues.

This clonotype was seen at least ten times. The chain uses TRBV3-1 and TRBJ2-5, with a tentative D call TRBD2 (7 bases). The CDR3 is made up of 13 amino acids. Trimming shortened V by 5 bases and J by 4 bases, and 11 bases separated the two germline ends. Germline assignment: CDR1 LGHDT and CDR2 YNNKEL (reference sequence). CDR3 in DNA: TGTGCCAGCAGCATACGGGGGGCAGAGACCCAGTACTTC. Translated, it gives CASSIRGAETQYF.

The chain links TRBV15 to TRBJ2-5, with 8 bases identical to TRBD1. The J segment lost 2 bases and the V segment lost 0 bases, leaving 8 bases of the junction unmatched. Per the germline V gene, CDR1 is LNHNV and CDR2 is YYDKDF (reference sequence). The CDR3 length is 17 residues. The CDR3 sequence is CATSRDPLGQGQETQYF. The CDR3 bases are TGTGCCACCAGCAGAGATCCTCTAGGACAGGGTCAAGAGACCCAGTACTTC.